This T cell receptor (beta chain) was obtained from a study of blood T cells in healthy people across ages. Notes on the study in general: As age increased, TCR beta diversity per million T cells fell in a roughly linear fashion. The study regarded diversity estimates from one million T cells as underestimates.

The CDR3 consists of 16 residues. V lost 0 bases, J lost 2 bases, and 5 bases stayed unmatched. Germline V CDR1 and CDR2: SGHKS, YYEKEE (reference sequence). With regard to this clonotype: Its antigen remains unidentified.

Using a J-beta primer mix together with a sample-barcoded 5' primer, a second PCR was run for roughly 6 to 12 cycles. Each TCR beta cDNA got a 12-nucleotide random molecular identifier. TCRdb used MiXCR to reprocess the 5' RACE reads, holding one entry per CDR3 protein. Among around 1,900,000 distinct CDR3 sequences listed, 30% to 40% were seen once. The TCR originated in a human donor in good health. The sequenced sample was blood. The V call is TRBV5-5, the J call TRBJ1-2; 9 nucleotides line up with TRBD1. In DNA form, the CDR3 reads TGTGCCAGCAGCTTGGCCGGGACAGGGTGGAACTATGGCTACACCTTC. Encoded protein: CASSLAGTGWNYGYTF.